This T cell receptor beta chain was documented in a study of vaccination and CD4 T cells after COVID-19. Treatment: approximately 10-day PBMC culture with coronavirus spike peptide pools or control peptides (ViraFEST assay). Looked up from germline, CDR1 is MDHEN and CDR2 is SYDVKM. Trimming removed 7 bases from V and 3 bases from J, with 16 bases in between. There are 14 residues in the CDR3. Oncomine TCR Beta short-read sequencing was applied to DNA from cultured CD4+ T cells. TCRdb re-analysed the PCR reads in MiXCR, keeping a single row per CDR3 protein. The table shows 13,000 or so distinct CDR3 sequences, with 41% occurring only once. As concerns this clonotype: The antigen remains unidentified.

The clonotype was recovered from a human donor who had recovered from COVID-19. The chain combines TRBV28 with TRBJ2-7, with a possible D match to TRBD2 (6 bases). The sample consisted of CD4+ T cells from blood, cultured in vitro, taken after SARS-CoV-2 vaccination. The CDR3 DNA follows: TGTGCCAGCACCGGGGGTAGGTCCGACTACGAGCAGTACTTC. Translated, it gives CASTGGRSDYEQYF.